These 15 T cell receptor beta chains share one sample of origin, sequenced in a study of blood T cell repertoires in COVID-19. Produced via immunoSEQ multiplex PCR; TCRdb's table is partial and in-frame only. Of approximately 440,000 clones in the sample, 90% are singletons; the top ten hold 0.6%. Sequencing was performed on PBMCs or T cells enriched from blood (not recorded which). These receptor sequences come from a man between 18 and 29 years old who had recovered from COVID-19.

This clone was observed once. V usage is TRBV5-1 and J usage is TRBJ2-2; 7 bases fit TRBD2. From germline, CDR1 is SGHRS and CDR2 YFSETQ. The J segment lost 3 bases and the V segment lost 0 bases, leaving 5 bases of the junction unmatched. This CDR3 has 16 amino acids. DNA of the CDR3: TGCGCCAGCAGCTTGGGACTAGCTGGGTACACCGGGGAGCTGTTTTTT. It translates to CASSLGLAGYTGELFF.

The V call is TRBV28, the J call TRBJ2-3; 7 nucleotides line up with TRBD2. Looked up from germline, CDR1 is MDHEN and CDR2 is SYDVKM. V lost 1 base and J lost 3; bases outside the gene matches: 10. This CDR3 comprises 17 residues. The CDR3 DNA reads TGTGCCAGCAGTTTATTCTCGCCGCGGGGGAGTACAGATACGCAGTATTTT. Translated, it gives CASSLFSPRGSTDTQYF.

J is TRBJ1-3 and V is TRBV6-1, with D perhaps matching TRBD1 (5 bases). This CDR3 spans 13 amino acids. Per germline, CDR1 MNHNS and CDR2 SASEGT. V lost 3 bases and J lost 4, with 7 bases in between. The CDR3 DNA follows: TGTGCCAGCAGTGAGGCAGGGGGAAACACCATATATTTT. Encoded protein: CASSEAGGNTIYF.

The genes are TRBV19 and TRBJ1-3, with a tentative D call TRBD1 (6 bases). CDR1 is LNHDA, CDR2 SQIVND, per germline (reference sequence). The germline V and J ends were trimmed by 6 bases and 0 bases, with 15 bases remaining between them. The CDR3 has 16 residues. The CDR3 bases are TGTGCCAGTAGACGTCGGGACACCTACTCTGGAAACACCATATATTTT. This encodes CASRRRDTYSGNTIYF.

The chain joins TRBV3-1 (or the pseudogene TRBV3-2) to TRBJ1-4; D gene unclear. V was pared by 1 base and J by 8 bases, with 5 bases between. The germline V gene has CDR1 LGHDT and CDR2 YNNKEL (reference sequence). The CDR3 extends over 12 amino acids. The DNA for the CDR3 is TGTGCCAGCAGCCAAGTTCGGGAAAAACTGTTTTTT. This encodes CASSQVREKLFF.

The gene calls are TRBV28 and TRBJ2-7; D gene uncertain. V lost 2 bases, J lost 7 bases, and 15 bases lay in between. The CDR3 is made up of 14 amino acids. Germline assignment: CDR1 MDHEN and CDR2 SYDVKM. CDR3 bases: TGTGCCAGCAGTTTAGGCCTGACCGGAGAAGAGCAGTACTTC. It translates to CASSLGLTGEEQYF.

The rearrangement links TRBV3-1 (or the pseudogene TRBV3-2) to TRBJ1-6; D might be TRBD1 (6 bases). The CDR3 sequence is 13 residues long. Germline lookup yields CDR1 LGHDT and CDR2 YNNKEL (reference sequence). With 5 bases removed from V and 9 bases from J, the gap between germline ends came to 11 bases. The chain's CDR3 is CASSYRVGSPLHF. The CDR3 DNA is TGTGCCAGCAGCTACAGGGTCGGTTCACCCCTCCACTTT.

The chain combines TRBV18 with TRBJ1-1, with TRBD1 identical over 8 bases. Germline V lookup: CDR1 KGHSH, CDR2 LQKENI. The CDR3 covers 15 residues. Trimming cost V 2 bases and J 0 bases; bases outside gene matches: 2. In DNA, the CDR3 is TGTGCCAGCTCACCAGCGACAGGGGTGAACACTGAAGCTTTCTTT. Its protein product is CASSPATGVNTEAFF.

The DNA of the CDR3 is TGTGCCAGCAGCTTAGGCGGGGGGGCCACAGATACGCAGTATTTT. Translated, it gives CASSLGGGATDTQYF. The V call is TRBV11-3, the J call TRBJ2-3; 9 nucleotides agree with TRBD2. After removal of 1 base from V and 2 bases from J, the junction contained 1 base not matched to a gene. CDR1 and CDR2 from the germline V gene are SGHNT and YENEEA. This CDR3 region has 15 residues.

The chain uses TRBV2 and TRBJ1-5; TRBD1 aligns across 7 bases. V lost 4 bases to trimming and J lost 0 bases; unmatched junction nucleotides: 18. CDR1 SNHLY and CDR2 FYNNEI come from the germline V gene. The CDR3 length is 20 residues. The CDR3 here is CASSVPKNRDRKISNQPQHF. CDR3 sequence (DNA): TGTGCCAGCAGTGTACCCAAGAACAGGGACAGAAAAATTAGCAATCAGCCCCAGCATTTT.

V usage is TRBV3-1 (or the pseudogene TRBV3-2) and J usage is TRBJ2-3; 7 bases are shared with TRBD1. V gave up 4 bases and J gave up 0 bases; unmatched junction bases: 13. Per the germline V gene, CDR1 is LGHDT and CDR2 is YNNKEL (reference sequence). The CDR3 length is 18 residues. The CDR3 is CASSRGIQGPLSTDTQYF. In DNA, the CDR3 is TGTGCCAGCAGCCGTGGGATACAGGGGCCACTTAGCACAGATACGCAGTATTTT.

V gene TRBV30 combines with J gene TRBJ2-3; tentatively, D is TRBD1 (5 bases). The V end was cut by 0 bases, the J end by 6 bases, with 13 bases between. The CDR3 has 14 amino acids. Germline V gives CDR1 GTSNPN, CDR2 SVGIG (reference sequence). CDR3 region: CAWSVDNLRDTQYF. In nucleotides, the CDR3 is TGTGCCTGGAGTGTGGACAACCTAAGGGATACGCAGTATTTT.

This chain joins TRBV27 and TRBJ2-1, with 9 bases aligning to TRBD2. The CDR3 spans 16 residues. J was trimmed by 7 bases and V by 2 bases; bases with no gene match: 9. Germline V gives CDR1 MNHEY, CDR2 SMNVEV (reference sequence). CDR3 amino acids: CASSLSGGLALNEQFF. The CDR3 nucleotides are TGTGCCAGCAGTTTAAGCGGGGGGCTAGCCCTAAATGAGCAGTTCTTC.

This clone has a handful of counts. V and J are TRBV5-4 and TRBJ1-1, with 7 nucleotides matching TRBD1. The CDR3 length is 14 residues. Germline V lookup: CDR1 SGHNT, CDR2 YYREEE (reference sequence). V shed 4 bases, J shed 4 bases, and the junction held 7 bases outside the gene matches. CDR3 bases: TGTGCCAGCAGCCGAGAGGGACAGATCACTGAAGCTTTCTTT. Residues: CASSREGQITEAFF.

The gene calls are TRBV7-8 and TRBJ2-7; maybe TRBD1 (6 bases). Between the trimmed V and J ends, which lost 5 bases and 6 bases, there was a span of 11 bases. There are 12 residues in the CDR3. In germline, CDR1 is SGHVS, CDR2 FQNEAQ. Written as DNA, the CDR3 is TGTGCCAGCAGCCCCCACAGGGTCGAGCAGTACTTC. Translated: CASSPHRVEQYF.